Listed here is a single T cell receptor (beta chain). The CDR3 is made up of 13 amino acids. The V and J ends lost 3 bases and 0 bases respectively, with 9 bases between them. Per germline, CDR1 DFQATT and CDR2 SNEGSKA (reference sequence). These data belong to a study of blood T cells in healthy people across ages. With a J-beta primer mix and a sample-barcoded 5' primer, a second PCR ran about 7 to 12 cycles. The template-switch adaptor, which had 12 random nucleotides, put a tag on each cDNA molecule. From the 5' RACE reads, TCRdb called clonotypes with MiXCR, one entry per CDR3 protein. Of about 640,000 distinct CDR3 sequences in the sample, roughly three fifths were seen once.

This clonotype was obtained from a man between 60 and 75 years old in good health. Sequencing was done on a sample of blood. The genes are TRBV20-1 and TRBJ2-7; D is possibly TRBD2 (5 bases). The CDR3 here is CSASPGLSYEQYF. The CDR3 coding sequence is TGCAGTGCTAGTCCCGGACTCTCCTACGAGCAGTACTTC.